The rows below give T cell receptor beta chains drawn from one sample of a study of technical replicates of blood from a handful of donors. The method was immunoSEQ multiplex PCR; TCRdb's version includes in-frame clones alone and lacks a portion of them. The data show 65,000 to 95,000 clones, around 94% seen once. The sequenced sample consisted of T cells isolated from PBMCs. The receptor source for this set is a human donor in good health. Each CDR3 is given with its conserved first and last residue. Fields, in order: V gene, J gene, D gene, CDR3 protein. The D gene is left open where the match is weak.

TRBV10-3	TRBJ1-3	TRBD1	CAISARTGIGNTIYF
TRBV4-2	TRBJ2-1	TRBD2	CASSQGTSGSNEQFF
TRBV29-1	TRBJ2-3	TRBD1	CSVEALMGTGTDTQYF
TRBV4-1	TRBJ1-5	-	CASSQQSGPRPQHF
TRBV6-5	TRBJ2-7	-	CASRGGNTYEQYF
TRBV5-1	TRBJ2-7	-	CASSATGSLGNEQYF
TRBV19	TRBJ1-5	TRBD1	CASSAGTGRNQPQHF
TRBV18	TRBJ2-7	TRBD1	CASSTDRGTYEQYF
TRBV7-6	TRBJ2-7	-	CASSSSQGFAEQYF
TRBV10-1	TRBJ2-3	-	CASSGQTTDTQYF
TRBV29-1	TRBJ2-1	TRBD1	CSVEGQGIYNEQFF
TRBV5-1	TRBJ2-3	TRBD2	CASSSGTSGTDTQYF
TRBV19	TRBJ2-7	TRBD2	CASSRTSGNEQYF
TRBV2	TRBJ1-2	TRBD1	CASRVGTGANYGYTF
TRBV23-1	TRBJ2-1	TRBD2	CASSQSGLAGGLYNEQFF
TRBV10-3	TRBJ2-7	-	CAIGDYDSYEQYF
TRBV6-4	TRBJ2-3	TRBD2	CASSALAGDTDTQYF
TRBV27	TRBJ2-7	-	CASSPYAGPYEQYF
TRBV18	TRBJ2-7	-	CASSTGSSYEQYF
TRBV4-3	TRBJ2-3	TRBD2	CASSQVAGGPGDTQYF
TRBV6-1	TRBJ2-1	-	CASSEGQYNEQFF
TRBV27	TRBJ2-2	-	CASSFGSGTGELFF
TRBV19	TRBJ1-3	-	CASSPTRDTGNTIYF
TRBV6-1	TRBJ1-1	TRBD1	CASRSGGTEAFF
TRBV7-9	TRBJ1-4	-	CASSFGHLEKLFF
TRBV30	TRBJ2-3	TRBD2	CAWGESGRTDTQYF
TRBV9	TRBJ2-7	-	CASSVGGTPSHEQYF
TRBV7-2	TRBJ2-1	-	CASSFIAVNEQFF
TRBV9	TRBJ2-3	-	CASSARGSSTDTQYF